A single sample gave rise to the 12 T cell receptor beta chains below, sequenced in a study of graft-versus-host responses after intestinal transplantation. The antigens for these receptors are not known. The protocol was immunoSEQ multiplex PCR, while the TCRdb copy is restricted to in-frame clones and leaves out a portion. This sample has under 100,000 clones, with 94% found just once. The source material was unstimulated CD4+ T cells sorted from spleen or lymph node cells, sampled before transplant. These receptors were collected from a human donor who was the organ donor for an intestinal transplant.

This clone was seen a single time. The chain couples TRBV7-9 to TRBJ2-5; D is possibly TRBD1 or TRBD2 (5 bases each). Near its end, the DNA agrees better with TRBJ2-7, so the J call may be wrong. The CDR3 has 16 amino acids. Germline V CDR1 and CDR2: SEHNR, FQNEAQ (reference sequence). The CDR3 is CASSIPGTDLSYEQYF. CDR3 sequence (DNA): TGTGCCAGCAGCATACCCGGGACGGACCTTTCCTACGAGCAGTACTTC.

This rearrangement joins TRBV5-4 to TRBJ1-2, with TRBD1 matching 7 bases. This CDR3 region has 14 residues. Looked up from germline, CDR1 is SGHNT and CDR2 is YYREEE (reference sequence). Losses at the gene ends were 2 bases for V and 7 bases for J; bases not matched to a gene: 8. The CDR3 sequence is CASSFSDRVGGYTF. Written as DNA, the CDR3 is TGTGCCAGCAGCTTCTCAGACAGGGTCGGTGGCTACACCTTC. Filled out from reference TRBV5-4 and TRBJ1-2, the complete variable domain reads ETGVTQSPTHLIKTRGQQVTLRCSSQSGHNTVSWYQQALGQGPQFIFQYYREEENGRGNFPPRFSGLQFPNYSSELNVNALELDDSALYLCASSFSDRVGGYTFGSGTRLTVV.

On this clone itself: A read error may produce the germline difference seen at one junction end. This rearrangement joins TRBV5-8 to TRBJ1-4, with 9 bases aligning to TRBD1. Per the germline V gene, CDR1 is SGHTS and CDR2 is YDEGEE. This CDR3 comprises 14 residues. In nucleotides, the CDR3 is TGTGCCAGCAGCTTTCCCCTCCTCGGGACAGGGCCCCATTTT. Translating gives CASSFPLLGTGPHF.

This chain uses TRBV7-2 with TRBJ1-6; D may be TRBD1 (6 bases). The CDR3 consists of 14 residues. CDR1 is SGHTA and CDR2 is FQGNSA in the germline V gene. Between the trimmed V and J ends, which lost 2 bases and 7 bases, there was a span of 9 bases. CDR3 in amino acids: CASSLWDTNSPLHF. CDR3 nucleotide sequence: TGTGCCAGCAGCTTATGGGACACCAATTCACCCCTCCACTTT.

The chain is built from TRBV2 and TRBJ1-1; D gene ambiguous. The CDR3 spans 13 residues. V dropped 3 bases and J dropped 6 bases, with 11 bases sitting between them. Germline CDR1 and CDR2: SNHLY and FYNNEI. The CDR3 spells CASSEGGEPEAFF. In nucleotides, the CDR3 is TGTGCCAGCAGTGAGGGCGGCGAACCTGAAGCTTTCTTT. Full variable domain (rest looked up from reference TRBV2 and TRBJ1-1): EPEVTQTPSHQVTQMGQEVILRCVPISNHLYFYWYRQILGQKVEFLVSFYNNEISEKSEIFDDQFSVERPDGSNFTLKIRSTKLEDSAMYFCASSEGGEPEAFFGQGTRLTVV.

This chain uses TRBV4-3 with TRBJ1-4; 9 nucleotides align to TRBD1. Trimming removed 4 bases from V and 5 bases from J; junction bases left unmatched: 2. The CDR3 length is 14 residues. In germline, CDR1 is LGHNA, CDR2 YSLEER. CDR3 amino acids: CASSLGQGNEKLFF. In DNA, the CDR3 is TGCGCCAGCAGCCTGGGACAGGGAAATGAAAAACTGTTTTTT.

The chain recombines TRBV6-5 with TRBJ1-2, with D possibly being TRBD1 (5 bases). CDR1 and CDR2 from the germline V gene are MNHEY and SVGAGI. This CDR3 contains 13 residues. The V gene lost 2 bases and the J gene lost 5 bases, with 9 bases spanning the gap. The CDR3 DNA follows: TGTGCCAGCAGTTACAGGAAGGGGTATGGCTACACCTTC. It yields the protein CASSYRKGYGYTF.

The rearrangement links TRBV11-3 to TRBJ1-4; no definite D call. The CDR3 has 16 amino acids. Germline-derived CDR1 and CDR2 are SGHNT and YENEEA. The V and J ends lost 2 bases and 0 bases respectively, with 10 bases between them. The CDR3 DNA sequence: TGTGCCAGCAGCTTATCCTGGAATGCAACTAATGAAAAACTGTTTTTT. The encoded protein is CASSLSWNATNEKLFF.

The sample holds a few counts of this clone. This chain connects TRBV7-2 to TRBJ1-2, with TRBD1 matching over 8 bases. V lost 5 bases, J lost 7 bases, and 3 bases stayed unmatched. Germline CDR1 and CDR2: SGHTA and FQGNSA. The CDR3 consists of 12 residues. CDR3 in amino acids: CASSLQGAGYTF. The CDR3 region has the DNA TGTGCCAGCAGCCTTCAGGGGGCTGGCTACACCTTC.

This chain uses TRBV7-9 with TRBJ1-2; 9 nucleotides agree with TRBD1. Per germline, CDR1 SEHNR and CDR2 FQNEAQ (reference sequence). This CDR3 has 14 residues. The V and J ends lost 4 bases and 2 bases, in that order; junction bases with no gene match: 2. The CDR3 DNA sequence: TGTGCCAGCAGCTCAACAGGGGGCAACTATGGCTACACCTTC. It translates to CASSSTGGNYGYTF. Using reference TRBV7-9 and TRBJ1-2 for the parts outside the CDR3, the full variable domain is DTGVSQNPRHKITKRGQNVTFRCDPISEHNRLYWYRQTLGQGPEFLTYFQNEAQLEKSRLLSDRFSAERPKGSFSTLEIQRTEQGDSAMYLCASSSTGGNYGYTFGSGTRLTVV.

This rearrangement joins TRBV28 to TRBJ2-7, with 11 positions matching TRBD2. The CDR3 contains 15 residues. V gave up 6 bases and J gave up 4 bases; unmatched junction bases: 8. Germline V gene lookup returns CDR1 MDHEN and CDR2 SYDVKM. In DNA, the CDR3 is TGTGCCAGCAGGAGACTGACTAGCGGGGTATACGAGCAGTACTTC. Translated, it gives CASRRLTSGVYEQYF. Full variable domain (remainder filled in from reference TRBV28 and TRBJ2-7): DVKVTQSSRYLVKRTGEKVFLECVQDMDHENMFWYRQDPGLGLRLIYFSYDVKMKEKGDIPEGYSVSREKKERFSLILESASTNQTSMYLCASRRLTSGVYEQYFGPGTRLTVT.

This clone was recorded a few times. V is TRBV7-2 and J is TRBJ2-5; 12 nucleotides align to TRBD2. CDR3 length: 17 residues. V was clipped by 5 bases and J by 1 base; unmatched bases: 8. CDR1 and CDR2 from the germline V gene are SGHTA and FQGNSA. CDR3 in DNA: TGTGCCAGCAGCCCCCTAACTAGCGGGGGGATCCAAGAGACCCAGTACTTC. This gives the protein CASSPLTSGGIQETQYF. Looking up the rest from reference TRBV7-2 and TRBJ2-5 gives the full variable domain: GAGVSQSPSNKVTEKGKDVELRCDPISGHTALYWYRQSLGQGLEFLIYFQGNSAPDKSGLPSDRFSAERTGGSVSTLTIQRTQQEDSAVYLCASSPLTSGGIQETQYFGPGTRLLVL.